A single T cell receptor beta chain is shown here with its context. At one of its ends the junction is not consistent with the germline gene, which may arise from a read error. The entry originates in a study of T cells after yellow fever vaccination. The CDR3 sequence is 16 residues long. The V gene's germline CDR1 is SGHVS and CDR2 FQNEAQ. TCRdb used MiXCR to reprocess the 5' RACE reads, holding one entry per CDR3 protein. The sample holds about 320,000 distinct CDR3 sequences, roughly 6.8% seen once. The rearrangement joins TRBV7-8 to TRBJ2-3, with D possibly TRBD2 on 5 matching bases. The sample here was PBMCs, taken more than 35 days after the first yellow fever vaccination. The sequence derives from a man aged 18 to 30 who received the YFV17D yellow fever vaccine. The CDR3 sequence is CAGSLARRKPTDTQYF. The CDR3 coding sequence is TGTGCCGGCAGCTTAGCGCGCAGAAAGCCCACAGATACGCAGTATTTT.